The 14 T cell receptor beta chains presented below share a single source sample, sequenced in a study of OX40 agonist ivuxolimab in advanced cancers. Libraries were prepared by immunoSEQ multiplex PCR; TCRdb keeps only in-frame clonotypes and omits some of them. The table includes more than 65,000 clones, roughly 84% detected once. The source material was CD4+ or CD8+ T cells sorted from blood, sampled in a trial of the OX40 agonist ivuxolimab. These receptor sequences come from an adult with an advanced solid tumor such as melanoma, head and neck, liver or kidney cancer.

This sequence joins TRBV12-1 and TRBJ2-7; the D segment call TRBD2 is taken from the table without a DNA check. TRBV12-1 is classified as a pseudogene. The CDR3 is 16 amino acids. The DNA for the CDR3 is TGTGCCAGCAGCTTTGGATCTAGCGGGGGTTTGGGGGAGCAGTACTTC. Its protein product is CASSFGSSGGLGEQYF.

J is TRBJ1-6 and V is TRBV25-1; D may be TRBD1 (5 bases). Germline values: CDR1 MGHDK, CDR2 SYGVNS. The CDR3 is made up of 13 amino acids. Between the trimmed V and J ends, which lost 8 bases and 6 bases, there was a span of 11 bases. Here the CDR3 DNA reads TGTGCCAGCGTGGGACGCGCTAATTCACCCCTCCACTTT. Encoded protein: CASVGRANSPLHF.

The gene calls are TRBV5-1 and TRBJ2-5, with TRBD1 matching 9 bases. The end of the DNA aligns better with TRBJ2-7, so the J call may be wrong. The CDR3 runs to 15 residues. CDR1 SGHRS and CDR2 YFSETQ come from the germline V gene. CDR3 coding DNA: TGCGCCAGCAGCTTTGATACAGGGGGCAGTTACGAGCAGTACTTC. Translation gives CASSFDTGGSYEQYF.

J is TRBJ2-1 and V is TRBV10-3; 11 bases map to TRBD2. The germline V gene has CDR1 ENHRY and CDR2 SYGVKD. The J segment lost 9 bases and the V segment lost 9 bases, leaving 16 bases of the junction unmatched. The CDR3 spans 16 residues. This CDR3 is CAINNRQLAGVREQFF. As DNA, the CDR3 is TGTGCCATAAACAACAGGCAACTAGCGGGAGTTCGTGAGCAGTTCTTC.

The sample holds a few counts of this clone. The CDR3 spells CASSETRVAGNTIYF. In DNA, the CDR3 is TGTGCCAGCAGTGAAACCAGGGTCGCTGGAAACACCATATATTTT. The V call is TRBV2, the J call TRBJ1-3, with D possibly TRBD1 on 5 matching bases. CDR1 SNHLY and CDR2 FYNNEI come from the germline V gene. With 2 bases removed from V and 2 bases from J, the gap between germline ends came to 10 bases. CDR3 length: 15 residues. Together with reference TRBV2 and TRBJ1-3, the CDR3 gives the full variable domain: EPEVTQTPSHQVTQMGQEVILRCVPISNHLYFYWYRQILGQKVEFLVSFYNNEISEKSEIFDDQFSVERPDGSNFTLKIRSTKLEDSAMYFCASSETRVAGNTIYFGEGSWLTVV.

The chain uses TRBV2 and TRBJ2-5, with TRBD1 matching over 8 bases. Germline trimming cut 6 bases from V and 4 bases from J; bases unmatched to any gene: 10. There are 15 residues in the CDR3. The V gene's germline CDR1 is SNHLY and CDR2 FYNNEI. CDR3 nucleotide sequence: TGTGCCAGCAGGGAAAGGACAGGGAGTGGAGAGACCCAGTACTTC. It yields the protein CASRERTGSGETQYF.

V is TRBV15 and J is TRBJ1-5; 7 nucleotides line up with TRBD1. Looked up from germline, CDR1 is LNHNV and CDR2 is YYDKDF (reference sequence). V trimming: 0 bases; J trimming: 3 bases; junction bases outside the gene matches: 2. The CDR3 consists of 15 residues. The chain's CDR3 is CATSRDTGANQPQHF. DNA of the CDR3: TGTGCCACCAGCAGAGATACAGGGGCCAATCAGCCCCAGCATTTT. Full variable domain (remainder filled in from reference TRBV15 and TRBJ1-5): DAMVIQNPRYQVTQFGKPVTLSCSQTLNHNVMYWYQQKSSQAPKLLFHYYDKDFNNEADTPDNFQSRRPNTSFCFLDIRSPGLGDTAMYLCATSRDTGANQPQHFGDGTRLSIL.

This rearrangement joins TRBV7-9 to TRBJ1-1; unclear D gene. Between the trimmed V and J ends, which lost 6 bases and 3 bases, there was a span of 8 bases. This CDR3 is built from 12 residues. CDR1 is SEHNR, CDR2 FQNEAQ, per germline (reference sequence). The CDR3 bases are TGTGCCAGCAGTTTAACCTACACTGAAGCTTTCTTT. It translates to CASSLTYTEAFF.

This chain uses TRBV7-2 with TRBJ1-1; 7 nucleotides match TRBD1. V gave up 5 bases and J gave up 5 bases; unmatched junction bases: 8. Germline CDR1 is SGHTA and CDR2 is FQGNSA. The CDR3 length is 14 residues. The CDR3 loop is CASSINRGSTEAFF. The CDR3 DNA sequence: TGTGCCAGCAGCATAAACAGGGGATCGACTGAAGCTTTCTTT.

This clone turned up a few times. The rearrangement links TRBV10-2 to TRBJ2-7, with 7 nucleotides matching TRBD1. Trimming at V came to 8 bases and at J to 0 bases, leaving 4 bases not matched to a gene. Germline V gene data show CDR1 as WSHSY and CDR2 as SAAADI. This CDR3 region has 13 residues. The CDR3 coding sequence is TGCGCCAGCGGACAGGTTAGCTCCTACGAGCAGTACTTC. It encodes CASGQVSSYEQYF.

This clone appeared once. V gene TRBV5-1 combines with J gene TRBJ2-7; TRBD1 agrees at 8 bases. From germline, CDR1 is SGHRS and CDR2 YFSETQ. The junction had 6 bases not matched to a gene; V was cut back by 4 bases and J by 0 bases. The CDR3 runs to 15 residues. The CDR3, as DNA: TGCGCCAGCAGCCGGACAGGGCAAAGCTCCTACGAGCAGTACTTC. Encoded protein: CASSRTGQSSYEQYF.

This chain joins TRBV13 and TRBJ1-1; D is unclear. Germline V gives CDR1 PRHDT, CDR2 FYEKMQ (reference sequence). V dropped 0 bases and J dropped 11 bases, with 16 bases sitting between them. The CDR3 is 14 residues long. The DNA of the CDR3 is TGTGCCAGCAGCTTAGGACCGCTCGAAAGCGAGGCTTTCTTT. Its protein product is CASSLGPLESEAFF. Drawing the rest from reference TRBV13 and TRBJ1-1, the complete variable domain is AAGVIQSPRHLIKEKRETATLKCYPIPRHDTVYWYQQGPGQDPQFLISFYEKMQSDKGSIPDRFSAQQFSDYHSELNMSSLELGDSALYFCASSLGPLESEAFFGQGTRLTVV.

This clone has a handful of counts. The chain links TRBV9 to TRBJ2-2; 10 nucleotides line up with TRBD1. Trimming at V came to 0 bases and at J to 7 bases, leaving 3 bases not matched to a gene. The CDR3 loop spans 15 amino acids. Germline V gene lookup returns CDR1 SGDLS and CDR2 YYNGEE. CDR3: CASSVVGQGLGELFF. DNA for the CDR3: TGTGCCAGCAGCGTAGTGGGACAGGGGCTCGGGGAGCTGTTTTTT.

The chain is built from TRBV9 and TRBJ2-5; 7 nucleotides match TRBD1. The J call may be faulty, since TRBJ2-7 better matches the DNA end. Germline lookup yields CDR1 SGDLS and CDR2 YYNGEE. The CDR3 loop spans 14 amino acids. CDR3 protein: CASSVGVQGYEQYF. The DNA of the CDR3 is TGTGCCAGCAGCGTAGGCGTACAGGGGTACGAGCAGTACTTC.